The rows below give T cell receptor beta chains drawn from one sample of a study of shared clonotypes between healthy human individuals. TCRdb's table, derived via immunoSEQ multiplex PCR, lists solely in-frame clones and lacks some. The repertoire consists of 700,000 or so clones, with about two thirds occurring once and the leading ten covering 1.5% to 2%. The sample taken for sequencing was memory CD4+ T cells sorted from blood. The source of these receptors is a woman younger than 45 in good health. The CDR3 runs from the conserved cysteine through the conserved F or W.

j_gene	v_gene	CDR3aa
TRBJ2-7	TRBV6-5	CAIRKTSGGYEQYF
TRBJ1-1	TRBV21-1	CASSKLSGRMNTEAFF
TRBJ1-4	TRBV2	CASRRDGRSGKLFF
TRBJ2-1	TRBV6-5	CASRYTSGGYNEQFF
TRBJ1-5	TRBV15	CATSRDNSNQPQHF
TRBJ1-4	TRBV2	CASRQAFNEKLFF
TRBJ2-2	TRBV19	CASSTDYVAGELFF
TRBJ2-3	TRBV7-9	CASSLFKGRLDTQYF
TRBJ2-5	TRBV27	CASSLNGNQETQYF
TRBJ2-1	TRBV28	CATLRAGSSYNEQFF
TRBJ1-3	TRBV19	CASQNPGTVDHTIYF
TRBJ1-4	TRBV23-1	CASTHRGGREGPNEKLFF
TRBJ1-1	TRBV2	CASSADRELEAFF
TRBJ2-5	TRBV6-6	CASRQRETQYF
TRBJ2-3	TRBV7-3	CASSPTSSTDTQYF
TRBJ2-5	TRBV7-9	CASSLVVGETQYF
TRBJ2-1	TRBV5-1	CASSLFLADEYNEQFF
TRBJ1-1	TRBV10-1	CASSESGVLAEAFF
TRBJ2-7	TRBV7-8	CATTPEGTNFYEQYF
TRBJ2-5	TRBV19	CASRGTAQETQYF
TRBJ2-3	TRBV28	CASSFRTGLSDTQYF
TRBJ1-5	TRBV10-3	CAISKGGNQPQHF
TRBJ2-3	TRBV10-1	CASSEDNIGTDTQYF
TRBJ1-1	TRBV7-3	CASSGDGGEAFF
TRBJ2-7	TRBV11-2	CASSLSRTVAYEQYF
TRBJ2-1	TRBV9	CASSVVGLAGDNEQFF
TRBJ2-5	TRBV4-1	CASSQPTSGRKGTQYF
TRBJ2-1	TRBV10-3	CAISAGTSGRNEQFF
TRBJ1-5	TRBV11-2	CASRTVSNQPQHF
TRBJ1-1	TRBV13	CASSLGGVGEAFF
TRBJ1-2	TRBV21-1	CASSRTEPAGYTF
NA	TRBV4-1	CASSQDKTSGISYEQYF
TRBJ2-5	TRBV19	CASSISGVETQYF
TRBJ2-7	TRBV7-2	CASGRAGGEQYF
TRBJ2-1	TRBV20-1	CSATGDRQFF
TRBJ1-5	TRBV7-6	CASSSQGGNQPQHF
TRBJ2-1	TRBV5-1	CASSLLGQSHNEQFF
TRBJ2-1	TRBV9	CASSLWDYNEQFF
TRBJ2-7	TRBV29-1	CSVTPGQPIPGPYEQYF
TRBJ2-1	TRBV6-1	CASSAFRNNNEQFF